This T cell receptor (beta chain) was sequenced for a study of identical twins. Overall study findings and caveats: Out-of-frame beta sequences exhibited a weaker degree of excess twin sharing. Invariant T cells like MAIT and iNKT could partly confound the zero-insertion analyses.

A universal primer site came from template switching; cDNA carried unique molecular identifiers. TCRdb itself ran the 5' RACE reads through MiXCR, one entry per CDR3 protein. This sample carries 420,000 or so distinct CDR3 sequences, around 18% of them seen once, and the ten largest clones take less than 15%. Of note for this clonotype: Its antigen is not identified.

Germline V gives CDR1 ENHRY, CDR2 SYGVKD. V lost 6 bases and J lost 3, with 12 bases in between. This CDR3 region has 14 residues. This sequence was found in a man aged 45-65 years in good health. The chain couples TRBV10-3 to TRBJ1-3; the D gene is possibly TRBD1 (5 bases). The sequenced sample was naive T cells sorted from blood. CDR3 in amino acids: CAIRTVEGGNTIYF. The CDR3 bases are TGTGCCATCAGGACAGTCGAAGGTGGAAACACCATATATTTT.